These 10 T cell receptor beta chains were all obtained from the same sample, sequenced in a study of T cell changes during pregnancy in multiple sclerosis. Libraries were prepared by immunoSEQ multiplex PCR; TCRdb keeps only in-frame clonotypes and omits some of them. The sample records about 100,000 clones, 92% being singletons. The sample consisted of peripheral blood, taken after pregnancy. These TCRs come from a female donor with multiple sclerosis, enrolled in a pregnancy study.

This clone showed up just once. This chain connects TRBV19 to TRBJ2-7; 8 bases align to TRBD1. There are 13 residues in the CDR3. Germline V gene lookup returns CDR1 LNHDA and CDR2 SQIVND (reference sequence). V was clipped by 8 bases and J by 7 bases; unmatched bases: 10. This CDR3 is CASARGLLGEQYF. CDR3 nucleotide sequence: TGTGCCAGTGCCAGGGGGCTCCTGGGGGAGCAGTACTTC.

V gene TRBV15 combines with J gene TRBJ1-1; no definite D call. The V end was cut by 0 bases, the J end by 8 bases, with 13 bases between. This CDR3 comprises 14 residues. Germline CDR1 reads LNHNV; CDR2 reads YYDKDF (reference sequence). The CDR3 region is CATSRDNTAFEAFF. CDR3 nucleotides: TGTGCCACCAGCAGAGATAATACAGCTTTCGAAGCTTTCTTT.

V is TRBV4-1 and J is TRBJ2-3; no definite D call. The germline V and J ends were trimmed by 3 bases and 2 bases, with 9 bases remaining between them. The length of the CDR3 is 14 residues. Germline-derived CDR1 and CDR2 are MGHRA and YSYEKL. Here the CDR3 DNA reads TGCGCCAGCAGCCAGGTAGAATTCACAGATACGCAGTATTTT. Translating it yields CASSQVEFTDTQYF.

This clone was seen many times. The chain links TRBV6-5 to TRBJ2-1; no firm D call. This CDR3 comprises 13 residues. V was shortened by 2 bases and J by 11 bases, with 13 bases between the two germline ends. Per the germline V gene, CDR1 is MNHEY and CDR2 is SVGAGI. The CDR3 protein is CASSYNVESQQFF. As DNA, the CDR3 is TGTGCCAGCAGTTACAACGTGGAGAGCCAGCAGTTCTTC.

This clone was seen just once. V and J are TRBV28 and TRBJ2-7; 8 nucleotides agree with TRBD2. Trimming took 10 bases from V and 0 from J; bases not matched to a gene: 5. The germline CDR1 and CDR2 sequences are MDHEN and SYDVKM. The CDR3 has 13 residues. This chain's CDR3 is CAILAGSSYEQYF. Written as DNA, the CDR3 is TGTGCCATCTTAGCGGGGAGCTCCTACGAGCAGTACTTC.

The V call is TRBV7-6, the J call TRBJ1-1; D is unresolved. There are 13 residues in the CDR3. Germline values: CDR1 SGHVS, CDR2 FNYEAQ. V lost 2 bases and J lost 5, with 9 bases in between. The CDR3 nucleotides read TGTGCCAGCAGCTTATCGTCCCGGACTGAAGCTTTCTTT. Its protein is CASSLSSRTEAFF.

V is TRBV2 and J is TRBJ2-2; TRBD1 matches 7 bases. The V and J ends lost 6 bases and 1 base, in that order; junction bases with no gene match: 2. Germline loops: CDR1 SNHLY, CDR2 FYNNEI. The CDR3 is 14 amino acids. The CDR3 DNA sequence: TGTGCCAGCAGAGGGACAGAGAACACCGGGGAGCTGTTTTTT. Residues: CASRGTENTGELFF.

The rearrangement links TRBV7-8 to TRBJ1-2; 7 bases are shared with TRBD1. Germline-derived CDR1 and CDR2 are SGHVS and FQNEAQ. V shed 1 base and J 6 bases; nucleotides not matched to a gene: 8. The CDR3 runs 15 residues. CDR3 sequence reads: CASSLVIGGADGYTF. As DNA, the CDR3 is TGTGCCAGCAGCTTAGTCATAGGGGGCGCGGATGGCTACACCTTC.

The CDR3 coding sequence is TGTGCCAGCAGTTCGACAGGGACCACCTACGAGCAGTACTTC. This codes for CASSSTGTTYEQYF. The V gene is TRBV11-3, the J gene TRBJ2-7; 7 nucleotides agree with TRBD1. The CDR3 contains 14 residues. The germline gives CDR1 SGHNT, CDR2 YENEEA. The ends lost 6 bases at V and 2 bases at J; junction bases unmatched: 7.

The chain is built from TRBV2 and TRBJ1-2; weak D call: TRBD1 (5 bases). The CDR3 consists of 13 residues. The V gene lost 2 bases and the J gene lost 5 bases, with 9 bases spanning the gap. Per germline, CDR1 SNHLY and CDR2 FYNNEI. In DNA form, the CDR3 reads TGTGCCAGCAGTGAAATGTCAGGGTATGGCTACACCTTC. This sequence encodes CASSEMSGYGYTF.